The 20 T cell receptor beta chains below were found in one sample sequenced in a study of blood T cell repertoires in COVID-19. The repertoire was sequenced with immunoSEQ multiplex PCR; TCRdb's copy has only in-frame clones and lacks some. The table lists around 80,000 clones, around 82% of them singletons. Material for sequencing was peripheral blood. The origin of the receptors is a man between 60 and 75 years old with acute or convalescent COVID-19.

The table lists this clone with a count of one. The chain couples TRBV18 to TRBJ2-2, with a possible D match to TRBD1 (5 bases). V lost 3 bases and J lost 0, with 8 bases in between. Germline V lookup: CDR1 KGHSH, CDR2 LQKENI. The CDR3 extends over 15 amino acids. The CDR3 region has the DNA TGTGCCAGCTCACCGGGGCAGCCGAACACCGGGGAGCTGTTTTTT. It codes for CASSPGQPNTGELFF.

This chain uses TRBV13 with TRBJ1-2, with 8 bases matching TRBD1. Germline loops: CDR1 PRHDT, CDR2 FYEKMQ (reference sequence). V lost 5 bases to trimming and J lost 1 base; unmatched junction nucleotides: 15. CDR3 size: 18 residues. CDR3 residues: CASSPHRTGMSYNYGYTF. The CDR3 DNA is TGTGCCAGCAGCCCGCACCGGACAGGGATGTCGTATAACTATGGCTACACCTTC. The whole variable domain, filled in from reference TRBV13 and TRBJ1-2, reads AAGVIQSPRHLIKEKRETATLKCYPIPRHDTVYWYQQGPGQDPQFLISFYEKMQSDKGSIPDRFSAQQFSDYHSELNMSSLELGDSALYFCASSPHRTGMSYNYGYTFGSGTRLTVV.

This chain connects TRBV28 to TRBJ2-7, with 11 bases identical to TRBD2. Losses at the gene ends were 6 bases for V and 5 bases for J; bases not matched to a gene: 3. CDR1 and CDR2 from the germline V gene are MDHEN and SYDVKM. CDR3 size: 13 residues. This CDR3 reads CASRTSGTNEQYF. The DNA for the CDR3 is TGTGCCAGCAGGACTAGCGGGACTAACGAGCAGTACTTC.

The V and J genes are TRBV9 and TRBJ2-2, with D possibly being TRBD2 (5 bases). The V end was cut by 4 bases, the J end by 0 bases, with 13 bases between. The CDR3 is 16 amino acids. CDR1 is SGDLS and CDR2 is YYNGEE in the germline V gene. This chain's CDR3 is CASSPRETTNTGELFF. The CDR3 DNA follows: TGTGCCAGCAGCCCCCGCGAGACTACGAACACCGGGGAGCTGTTTTTT.

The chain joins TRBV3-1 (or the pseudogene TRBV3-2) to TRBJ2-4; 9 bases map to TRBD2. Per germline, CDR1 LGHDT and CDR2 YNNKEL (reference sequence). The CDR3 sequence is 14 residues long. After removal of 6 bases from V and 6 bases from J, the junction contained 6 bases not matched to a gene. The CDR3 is CASSGGRGGNIQYF. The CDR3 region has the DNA TGTGCCAGCAGTGGCGGGAGGGGTGGAAACATTCAGTACTTC.

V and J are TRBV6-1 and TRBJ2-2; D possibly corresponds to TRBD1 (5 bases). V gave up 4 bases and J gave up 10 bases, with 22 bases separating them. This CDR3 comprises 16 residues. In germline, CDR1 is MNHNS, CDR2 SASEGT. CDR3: CASSVLTGPAYEELFF. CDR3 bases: TGTGCCAGCAGTGTACTTACAGGCCCCGCCTACGAGGAGCTGTTTTTT.

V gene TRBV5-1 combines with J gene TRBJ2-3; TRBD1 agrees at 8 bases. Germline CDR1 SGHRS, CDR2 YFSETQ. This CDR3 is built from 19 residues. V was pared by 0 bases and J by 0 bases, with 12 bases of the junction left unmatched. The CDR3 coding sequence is TGCGCCAGCAGCTTGGAAGGTCGGACAGGGCCGGGGAGCACAGATACGCAGTATTTT. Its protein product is CASSLEGRTGPGSTDTQYF.

Here the CDR3 reads CASSLSGTDLYEQYF. CDR3 nucleotide sequence: TGCGCCAGCAGCTTGAGTGGGACAGATCTCTACGAGCAGTACTTC. The V and J genes are TRBV5-1 and TRBJ2-7; 7 nucleotides align to TRBD1. V lost 1 base to trimming and J lost 3 bases; unmatched junction nucleotides: 7. Looked up from germline, CDR1 is SGHRS and CDR2 is YFSETQ. The CDR3 length is 15 residues.

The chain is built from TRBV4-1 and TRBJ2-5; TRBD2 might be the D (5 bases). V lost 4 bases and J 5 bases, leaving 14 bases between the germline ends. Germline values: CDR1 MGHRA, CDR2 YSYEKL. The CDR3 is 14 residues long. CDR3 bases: TGCGCCAGCAGCCCGGAGGAGGATTTGGAGACCCAGTACTTC. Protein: CASSPEEDLETQYF.

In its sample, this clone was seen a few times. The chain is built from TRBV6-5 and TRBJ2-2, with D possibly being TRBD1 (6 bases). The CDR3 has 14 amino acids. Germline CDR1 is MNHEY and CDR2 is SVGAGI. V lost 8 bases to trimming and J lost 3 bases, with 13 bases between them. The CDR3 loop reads CASRWAGDTGELFF. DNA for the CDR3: TGTGCCAGCCGCTGGGCAGGGGACACCGGGGAGCTGTTTTTT.

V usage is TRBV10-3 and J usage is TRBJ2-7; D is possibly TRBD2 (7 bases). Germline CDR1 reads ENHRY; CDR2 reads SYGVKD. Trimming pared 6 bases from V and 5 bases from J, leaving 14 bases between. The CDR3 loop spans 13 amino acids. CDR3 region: CAISRSGGDEQYF. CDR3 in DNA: TGTGCCATCAGCCGTTCGGGGGGCGACGAGCAGTACTTC.

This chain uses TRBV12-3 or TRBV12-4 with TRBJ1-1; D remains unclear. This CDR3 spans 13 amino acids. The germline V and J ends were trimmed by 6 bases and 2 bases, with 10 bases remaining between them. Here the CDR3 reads CASSRGQNTEAFF. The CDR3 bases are TGTGCCAGCAGCCGCGGGCAAAACACTGAAGCTTTCTTT.

The CDR3 loop reads CASSGAGEQYF. The CDR3 DNA sequence: TGTGCCAGCAGTGGTGCGGGCGAGCAGTACTTC. The rearrangement uses TRBV2 and TRBJ2-7, with D maybe TRBD2 (5 bases). Trimming removed 4 bases at V and 6 bases at J, with 7 bases between. This CDR3 comprises 11 residues. Germline V gene lookup returns CDR1 SNHLY and CDR2 FYNNEI.

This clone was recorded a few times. The CDR3 reads CASSLTVYPDSGNTIYF. As DNA, the CDR3 is TGTGCCAGCAGCTTGACAGTTTATCCGGACTCTGGAAACACCATATATTTT. The rearrangement joins TRBV7-8 to TRBJ1-3; D is perhaps TRBD1 (5 bases). V lost 3 bases to trimming and J lost 0 bases, with 15 bases between them. CDR1 is SGHVS and CDR2 is FQNEAQ in the germline V gene. This CDR3 comprises 17 residues. The whole variable domain, remainder taken from reference TRBV7-8 and TRBJ1-3, is GAGVSQSPRYKVAKRGQDVALRCDPISGHVSLFWYQQALGQGPEFLTYFQNEAQLDKSGLPSDRFFAERPEGSVSTLKIQRTQQEDSAVYLCASSLTVYPDSGNTIYFGEGSWLTVV.

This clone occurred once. CDR3 DNA sequence: TGTGCCAGTAGTATCGGGGGTCCCCGATACAATGAGCAGTTCTTC. It specifies CASSIGGPRYNEQFF. The gene calls are TRBV19 and TRBJ2-1, with D possibly TRBD2 on 6 matching bases. This CDR3 is built from 15 residues. V was trimmed by 3 bases and J by 4 bases, leaving 13 bases between them. The germline V gene encodes CDR1 LNHDA and CDR2 SQIVND (reference sequence).

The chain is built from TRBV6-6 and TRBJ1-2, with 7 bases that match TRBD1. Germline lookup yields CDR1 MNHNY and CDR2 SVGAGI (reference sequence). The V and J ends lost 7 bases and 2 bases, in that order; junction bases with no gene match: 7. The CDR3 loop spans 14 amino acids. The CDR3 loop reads CASTLRQGNYGYTF. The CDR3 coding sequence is TGTGCCAGCACCCTCCGACAGGGAAACTATGGCTACACCTTC.

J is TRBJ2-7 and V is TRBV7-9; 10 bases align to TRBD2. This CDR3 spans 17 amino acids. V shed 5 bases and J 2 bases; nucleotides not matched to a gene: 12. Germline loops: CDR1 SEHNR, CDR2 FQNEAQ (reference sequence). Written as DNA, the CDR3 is TGTGCCAGCAGCCCACCCCGCCCTAGCGGGAGTACCTACGAGCAGTACTTC. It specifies CASSPPRPSGSTYEQYF. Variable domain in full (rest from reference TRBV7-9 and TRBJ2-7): DTGVSQNPRHKITKRGQNVTFRCDPISEHNRLYWYRQTLGQGPEFLTYFQNEAQLEKSRLLSDRFSAERPKGSFSTLEIQRTEQGDSAMYLCASSPPRPSGSTYEQYFGPGTRLTVT.

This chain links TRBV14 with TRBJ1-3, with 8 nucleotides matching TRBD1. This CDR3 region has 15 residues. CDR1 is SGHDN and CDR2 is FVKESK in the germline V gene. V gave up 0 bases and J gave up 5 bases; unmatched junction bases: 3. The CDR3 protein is CASSQDDRGRNTIYF. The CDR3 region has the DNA TGTGCCAGCAGCCAAGATGACAGGGGCAGAAACACCATATATTTT.

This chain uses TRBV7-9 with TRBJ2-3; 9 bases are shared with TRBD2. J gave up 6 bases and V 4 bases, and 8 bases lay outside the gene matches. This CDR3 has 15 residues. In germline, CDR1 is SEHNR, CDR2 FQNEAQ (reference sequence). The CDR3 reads CASSSSAGGMDTQYF. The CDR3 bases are TGTGCCAGCAGCTCATCAGCGGGAGGCATGGATACGCAGTATTTT.

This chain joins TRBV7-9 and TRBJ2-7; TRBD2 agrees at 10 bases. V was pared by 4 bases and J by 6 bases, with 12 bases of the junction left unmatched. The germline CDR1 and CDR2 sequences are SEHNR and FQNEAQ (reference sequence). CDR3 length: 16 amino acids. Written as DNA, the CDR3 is TGTGCCAGCAGCTCGCCCCAGCGGGAGGGGTGGGGCGAGCAGTACTTC. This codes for CASSSPQREGWGEQYF. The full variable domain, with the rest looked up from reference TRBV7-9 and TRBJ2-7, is DTGVSQNPRHKITKRGQNVTFRCDPISEHNRLYWYRQTLGQGPEFLTYFQNEAQLEKSRLLSDRFSAERPKGSFSTLEIQRTEQGDSAMYLCASSSPQREGWGEQYFGPGTRLTVT.